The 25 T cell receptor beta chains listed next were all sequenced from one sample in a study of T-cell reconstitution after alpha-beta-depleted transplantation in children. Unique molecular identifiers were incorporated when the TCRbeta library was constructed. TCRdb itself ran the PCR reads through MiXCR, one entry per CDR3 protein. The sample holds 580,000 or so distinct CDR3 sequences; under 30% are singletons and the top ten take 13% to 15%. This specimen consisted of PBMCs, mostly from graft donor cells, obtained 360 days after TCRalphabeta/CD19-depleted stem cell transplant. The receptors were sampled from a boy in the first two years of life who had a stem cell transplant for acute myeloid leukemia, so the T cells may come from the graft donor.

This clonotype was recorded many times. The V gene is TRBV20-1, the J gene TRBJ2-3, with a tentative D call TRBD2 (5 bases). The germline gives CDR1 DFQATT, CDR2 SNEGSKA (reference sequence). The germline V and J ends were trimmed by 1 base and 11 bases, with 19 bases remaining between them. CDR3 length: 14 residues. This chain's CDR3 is CSARVRILRAGQYF. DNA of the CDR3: TGCAGTGCTAGAGTTCGGATCCTGCGGGCGGGGCAGTATTTT.

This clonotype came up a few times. The CDR3: CASTLLGDRGANEQFF. DNA for the CDR3: TGTGCCAGCACCCTCTTGGGGGACAGGGGAGCCAATGAGCAGTTCTTC. This chain joins TRBV6-1 and TRBJ2-1, with 10 bases that match TRBD1. The germline gives CDR1 MNHNS, CDR2 SASEGT. Trimming cost V 7 bases and J 6 bases; bases outside gene matches: 12. The CDR3 sequence is 16 residues long.

The DNA of the CDR3 is TGTGCCAGCAGTTTAACGGGCTGGAAGGACAATGAGCAGTTCTTC. Translating it yields CASSLTGWKDNEQFF. The J gene is TRBJ2-1, the V gene TRBV27; D is unclear. CDR1 is MNHEY, CDR2 SMNVEV, per germline (reference sequence). The CDR3 sequence is 15 residues long. The V end was cut by 2 bases, the J end by 5 bases, with 13 bases between.

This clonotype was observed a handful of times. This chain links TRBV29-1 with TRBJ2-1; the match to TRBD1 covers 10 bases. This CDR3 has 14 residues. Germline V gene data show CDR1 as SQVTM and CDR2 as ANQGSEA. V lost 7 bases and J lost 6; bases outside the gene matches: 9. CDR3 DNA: TGCAGCGGTAGAGACAGGGGGCTCGTCAATGAGCAGTTCTTC. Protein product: CSGRDRGLVNEQFF.

The chain's CDR3 is CASSLALFAASGPLTDTQYF. The CDR3 coding sequence is TGTGCCAGCAGTTTAGCGCTGTTCGCGGCTAGTGGGCCCCTCACAGATACGCAGTATTTT. This sequence joins TRBV12-3 or TRBV12-4 and TRBJ2-3; D unresolved. The V end was cut by 0 bases, the J end by 2 bases, with 24 bases between. The CDR3 covers 20 residues.

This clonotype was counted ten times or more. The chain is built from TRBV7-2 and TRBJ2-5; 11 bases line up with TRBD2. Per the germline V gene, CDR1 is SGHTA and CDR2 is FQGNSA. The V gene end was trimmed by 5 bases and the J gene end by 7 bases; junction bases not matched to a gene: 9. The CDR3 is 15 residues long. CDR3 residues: CASSPTSGGLRTQYF. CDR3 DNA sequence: TGTGCCAGCAGCCCCACTAGCGGGGGCCTCAGGACCCAGTACTTC.

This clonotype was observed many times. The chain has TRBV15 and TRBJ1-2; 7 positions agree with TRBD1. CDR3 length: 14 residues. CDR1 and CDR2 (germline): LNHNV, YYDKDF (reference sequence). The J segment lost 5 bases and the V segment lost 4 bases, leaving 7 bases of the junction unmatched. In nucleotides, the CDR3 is TGTGCCACCAGCACGAAGGGGGCGCTTTATGGCTACACCTTC. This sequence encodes CATSTKGALYGYTF. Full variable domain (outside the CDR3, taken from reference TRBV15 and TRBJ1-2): DAMVIQNPRYQVTQFGKPVTLSCSQTLNHNVMYWYQQKSSQAPKLLFHYYDKDFNNEADTPDNFQSRRPNTSFCFLDIRSPGLGDTAMYLCATSTKGALYGYTFGSGTRLTVV.

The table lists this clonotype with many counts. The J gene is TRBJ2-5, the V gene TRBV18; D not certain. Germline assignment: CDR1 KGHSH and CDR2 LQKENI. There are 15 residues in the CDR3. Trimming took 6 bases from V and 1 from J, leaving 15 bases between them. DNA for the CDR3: TGTGCCAGCTCGCCAGTCATCGGTGGCCAAGAGACCCAGTACTTC. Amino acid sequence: CASSPVIGGQETQYF.

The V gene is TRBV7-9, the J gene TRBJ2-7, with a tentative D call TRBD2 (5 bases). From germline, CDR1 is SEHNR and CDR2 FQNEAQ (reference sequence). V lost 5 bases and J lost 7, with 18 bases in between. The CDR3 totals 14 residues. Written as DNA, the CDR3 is TGTGCCAGCAGCGTCGTAACGGCCACGGGAGAGCAGTACTTC. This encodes CASSVVTATGEQYF.

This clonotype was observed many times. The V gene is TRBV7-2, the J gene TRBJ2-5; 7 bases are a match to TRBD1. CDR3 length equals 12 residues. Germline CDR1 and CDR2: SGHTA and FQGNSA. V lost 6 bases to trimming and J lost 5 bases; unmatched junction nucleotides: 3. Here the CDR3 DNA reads TGTGCCAGCAGGGACAGGAAGGAGACCCAGTACTTC. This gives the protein CASRDRKETQYF.

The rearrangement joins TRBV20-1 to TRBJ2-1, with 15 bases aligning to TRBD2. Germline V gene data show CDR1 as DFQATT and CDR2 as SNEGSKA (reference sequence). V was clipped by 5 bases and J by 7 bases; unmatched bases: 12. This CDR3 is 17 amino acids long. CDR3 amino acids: CSAPGLAGGRGGNEQFF. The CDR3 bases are TGCAGTGCTCCCGGACTAGCGGGGGGGCGAGGGGGAAATGAGCAGTTCTTC.

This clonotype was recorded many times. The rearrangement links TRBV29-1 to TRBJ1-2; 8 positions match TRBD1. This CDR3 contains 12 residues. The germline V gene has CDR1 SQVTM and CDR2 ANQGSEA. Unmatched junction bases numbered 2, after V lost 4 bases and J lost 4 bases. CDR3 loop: CSVGDRSYGYTF. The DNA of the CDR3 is TGCAGCGTTGGGGACAGGTCCTATGGCTACACCTTC.

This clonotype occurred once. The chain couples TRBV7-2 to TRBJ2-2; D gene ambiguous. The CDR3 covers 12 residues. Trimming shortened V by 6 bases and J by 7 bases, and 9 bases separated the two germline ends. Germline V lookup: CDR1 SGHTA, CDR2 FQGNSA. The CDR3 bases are TGTGCCAGCAGAGTTGCGGTCGGGGAGCTGTTTTTT. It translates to CASRVAVGELFF.

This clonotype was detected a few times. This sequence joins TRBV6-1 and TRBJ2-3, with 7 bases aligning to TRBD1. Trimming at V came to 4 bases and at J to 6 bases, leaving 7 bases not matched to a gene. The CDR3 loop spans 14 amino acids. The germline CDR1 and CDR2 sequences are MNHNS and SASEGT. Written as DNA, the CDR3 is TGTGCCAGCAGTGCGAGAGGGGGCGCGGATACGCAGTATTTT. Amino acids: CASSARGGADTQYF.

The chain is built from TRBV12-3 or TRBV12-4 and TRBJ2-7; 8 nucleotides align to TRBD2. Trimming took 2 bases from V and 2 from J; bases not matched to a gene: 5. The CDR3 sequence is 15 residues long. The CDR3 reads CASSLMVAGPYEQYF. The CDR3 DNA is TGTGCCAGCAGTTTAATGGTAGCGGGGCCCTACGAGCAGTACTTC.

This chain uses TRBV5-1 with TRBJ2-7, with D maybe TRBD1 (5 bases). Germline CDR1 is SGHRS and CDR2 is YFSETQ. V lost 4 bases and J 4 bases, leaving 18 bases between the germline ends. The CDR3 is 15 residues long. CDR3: CASSPSTQGSYEQYF. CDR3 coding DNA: TGCGCCAGCAGCCCATCAACGCAGGGCTCATACGAGCAGTACTTC.

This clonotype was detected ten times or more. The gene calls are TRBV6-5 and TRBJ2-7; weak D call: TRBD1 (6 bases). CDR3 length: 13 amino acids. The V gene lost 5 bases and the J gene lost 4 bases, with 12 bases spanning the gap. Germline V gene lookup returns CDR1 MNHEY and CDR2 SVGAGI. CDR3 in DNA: TGTGCCAGCAGTCCGGGACATATTTACGAGCAGTACTTC. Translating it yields CASSPGHIYEQYF.

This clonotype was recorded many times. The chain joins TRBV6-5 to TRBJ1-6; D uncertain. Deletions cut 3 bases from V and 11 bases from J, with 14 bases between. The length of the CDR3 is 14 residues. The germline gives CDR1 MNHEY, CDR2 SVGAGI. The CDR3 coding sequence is TGTGCCAGCAGTTATACGGGCGATGTACCACCCCTCCACTTT. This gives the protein CASSYTGDVPPLHF.

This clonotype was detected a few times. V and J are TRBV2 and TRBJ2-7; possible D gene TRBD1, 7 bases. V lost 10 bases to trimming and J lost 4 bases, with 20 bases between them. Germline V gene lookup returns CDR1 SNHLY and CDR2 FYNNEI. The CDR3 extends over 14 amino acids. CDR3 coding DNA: TGTGCCACATCTGCAGGGGGGCCCTATTACGAGCAGTACGTC. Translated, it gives CATSAGGPYYEQYV.

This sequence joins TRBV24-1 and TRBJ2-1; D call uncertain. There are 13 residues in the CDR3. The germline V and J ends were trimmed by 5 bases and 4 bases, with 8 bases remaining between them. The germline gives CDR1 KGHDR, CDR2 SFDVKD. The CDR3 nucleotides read TGTGCCACCAGTGTGGGGTTATACAATGAGCAGTTCTTC. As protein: CATSVGLYNEQFF.

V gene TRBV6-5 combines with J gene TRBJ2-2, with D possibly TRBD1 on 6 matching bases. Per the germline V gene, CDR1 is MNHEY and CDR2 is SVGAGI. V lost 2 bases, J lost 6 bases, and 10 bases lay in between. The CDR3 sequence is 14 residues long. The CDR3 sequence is CASSYRGGAGELFF. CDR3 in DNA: TGTGCCAGCAGTTACCGAGGGGGAGCCGGGGAGCTGTTTTTT.

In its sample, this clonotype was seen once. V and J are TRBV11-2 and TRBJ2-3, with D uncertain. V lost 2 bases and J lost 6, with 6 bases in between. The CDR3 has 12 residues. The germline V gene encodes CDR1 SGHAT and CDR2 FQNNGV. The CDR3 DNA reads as TGTGCCAGCAGCTTATGGGCGGATACGCAGTATTTT. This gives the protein CASSLWADTQYF.

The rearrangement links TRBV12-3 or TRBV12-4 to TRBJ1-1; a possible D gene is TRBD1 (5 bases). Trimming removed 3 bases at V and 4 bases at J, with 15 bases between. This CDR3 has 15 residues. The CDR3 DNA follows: TGTGCCAGCAGTTTTTACATTGCAGGGCCCACTGAAGCTTTCTTT. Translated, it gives CASSFYIAGPTEAFF.

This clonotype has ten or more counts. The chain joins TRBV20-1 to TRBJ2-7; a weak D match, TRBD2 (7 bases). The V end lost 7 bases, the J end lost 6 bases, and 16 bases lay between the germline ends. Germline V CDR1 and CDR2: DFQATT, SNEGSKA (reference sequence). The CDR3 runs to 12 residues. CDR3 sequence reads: CSVSQGGGEQYV. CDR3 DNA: TGCAGTGTCTCACAGGGAGGGGGCGAGCAGTACGTC.

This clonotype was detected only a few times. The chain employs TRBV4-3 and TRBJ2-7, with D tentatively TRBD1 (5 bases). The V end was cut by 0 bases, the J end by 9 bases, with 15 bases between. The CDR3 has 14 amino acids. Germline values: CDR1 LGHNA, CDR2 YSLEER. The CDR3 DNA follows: TGCGCCAGCAGCCAAGATTTAGGACACCCCGCGCAGTACTTC. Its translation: CASSQDLGHPAQYF.